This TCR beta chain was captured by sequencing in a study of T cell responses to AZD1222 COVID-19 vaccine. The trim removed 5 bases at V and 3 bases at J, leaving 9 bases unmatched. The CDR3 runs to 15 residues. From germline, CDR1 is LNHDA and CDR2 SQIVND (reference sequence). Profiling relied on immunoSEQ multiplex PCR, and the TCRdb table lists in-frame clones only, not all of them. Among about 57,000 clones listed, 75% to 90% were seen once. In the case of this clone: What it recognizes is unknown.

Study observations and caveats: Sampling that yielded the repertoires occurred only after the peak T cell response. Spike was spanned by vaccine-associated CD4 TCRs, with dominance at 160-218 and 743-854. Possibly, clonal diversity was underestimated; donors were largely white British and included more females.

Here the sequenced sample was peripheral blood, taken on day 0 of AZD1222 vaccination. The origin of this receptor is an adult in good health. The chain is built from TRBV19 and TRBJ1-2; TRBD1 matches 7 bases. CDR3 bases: TGTGCCAGTAGTCCACCAGGGGGTCGGGACTATGGCTACACCTTC. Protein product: CASSPPGGRDYGYTF.